This TCR beta chain comes out of a study of blood T cell repertoires in COVID-19. This clone occurred a few times. Cohorts were based on clinical histories the participants reported. The germline CDR1 and CDR2 sequences are SQVTM and ANQGSEA. This CDR3 is built from 13 residues. Trimming at V came to 1 base and at J to 4 bases, leaving 3 bases not matched to a gene. Method: immunoSEQ multiplex PCR; TCRdb's copy keeps in-frame clones and lacks some. This sample yields around 150,000 clones, of which 80% to 85% are seen a single time; roughly 13% belongs to the top ten. The chain joins TRBV29-1 to TRBJ1-2; TRBD1 matches at 7 bases. This TCR was sampled from a woman aged 60-75 years who had recovered from COVID-19. Input material: PBMCs or T cells enriched from blood (not recorded which). Here the CDR3 reads CSVEATGSYGYTF. The CDR3 DNA is TGCAGCGTTGAAGCGACAGGGAGCTATGGCTACACCTTC. The whole variable domain, remainder taken from reference TRBV29-1 and TRBJ1-2, is SAVISQKPSRDICQRGTSLTIQCQVDSQVTMMFWYRQQPGQSLTLIATANQGSEATYESGFVIDKFPISRPNLTFSTLTVSNMSPEDSSIYLCSVEATGSYGYTFGSGTRLTVV.